This TCR beta chain was recovered during a study of metastatic and nonmetastatic thyroid tumors. Overall study: Peripheral blood and tumor or nodule samples from malignant and benign thyroid patients were compared.

In the original analysis: Building a distant-metastasis classifier for papillary thyroid cancer drew on CDR3 differences across clinicopathological groups. TCRdb re-analyzed the PCR reads through MiXCR. For this entry, the V and J calls and clone size follow TCRdb and not the study's own pipeline. The sample has 35,000 to 45,000 clones; less than 30% are singletons. The CDR3 extends over 16 amino acids. Per the germline V gene, CDR1 is MNHNS and CDR2 is SASEGT. V shed 7 bases and J 7 bases; nucleotides not matched to a gene: 13. This clone came up a few times. Antigen specificity is unknown. Study-level results: Reported TCR beta diversity, measured in blood and tumor, was significantly higher for malignant thyroid tumors than for benign nodules.

Treatment of any kind had been given to no patient before thyroid surgery. Sequencing was performed on blood. This clonotype originated in a male donor with papillary thyroid cancer or a benign thyroid nodule (not recorded which). Some clones in this sample may be carry-over from other donors' samples. V usage is TRBV6-1 and J usage is TRBJ2-2; 9 bases align to TRBD2. CDR3 loop: CASILYIAGDGGELFF. CDR3 sequence (DNA): TGTGCCAGCATTCTATACATAGCGGGAGACGGCGGGGAGCTGTTTTTT.